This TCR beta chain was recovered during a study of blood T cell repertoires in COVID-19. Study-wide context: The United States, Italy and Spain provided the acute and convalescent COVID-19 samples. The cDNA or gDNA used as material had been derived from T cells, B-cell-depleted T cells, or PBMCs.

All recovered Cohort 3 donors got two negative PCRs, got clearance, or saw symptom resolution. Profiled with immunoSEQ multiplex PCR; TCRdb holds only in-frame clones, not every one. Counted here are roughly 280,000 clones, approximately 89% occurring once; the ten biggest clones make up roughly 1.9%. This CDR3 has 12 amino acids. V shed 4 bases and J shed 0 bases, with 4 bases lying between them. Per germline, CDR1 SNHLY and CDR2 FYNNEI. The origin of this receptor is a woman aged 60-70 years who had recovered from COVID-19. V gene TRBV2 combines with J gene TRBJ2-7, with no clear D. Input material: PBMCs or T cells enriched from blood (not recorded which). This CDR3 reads CASSVRSYEQYF. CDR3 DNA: TGTGCCAGCAGTGTTCGCTCCTACGAGCAGTACTTC.